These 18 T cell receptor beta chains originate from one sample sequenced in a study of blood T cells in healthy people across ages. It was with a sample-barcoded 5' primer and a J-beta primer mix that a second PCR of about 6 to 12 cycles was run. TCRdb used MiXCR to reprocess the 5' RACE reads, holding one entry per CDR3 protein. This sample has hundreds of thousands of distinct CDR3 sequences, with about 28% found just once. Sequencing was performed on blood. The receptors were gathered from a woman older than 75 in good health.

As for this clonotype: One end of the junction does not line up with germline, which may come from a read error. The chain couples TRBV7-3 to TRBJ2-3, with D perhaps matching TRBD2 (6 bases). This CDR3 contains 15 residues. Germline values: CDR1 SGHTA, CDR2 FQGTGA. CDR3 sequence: CANSSNRGSTDTQYF. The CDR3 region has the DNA TGTGCCAACAGCTCTAATCGGGGGAGCACAGATACGCAGTATTTT.

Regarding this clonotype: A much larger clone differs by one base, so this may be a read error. CDR3 loop: CASSVGGSGTATNEKRFF. CDR3 DNA: TGTGCCAGCAGCGTAGGAGGGTCGGGGACTGCAACTAATGAAAAACGGTTTTTT. This chain connects TRBV9 to TRBJ1-4, with D possibly TRBD1 on 5 matching bases. The CDR3 is made up of 18 amino acids. Germline CDR1 and CDR2: SGDLS and YYNGEE.

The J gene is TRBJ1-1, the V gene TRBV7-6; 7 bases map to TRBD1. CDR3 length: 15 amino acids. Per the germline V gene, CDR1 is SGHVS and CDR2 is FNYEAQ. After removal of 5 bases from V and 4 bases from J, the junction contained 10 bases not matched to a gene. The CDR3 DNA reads TGTGCCAGCAGCCTAAGGACAGGAGCTCCCACTGAAGCTTTCTTT. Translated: CASSLRTGAPTEAFF. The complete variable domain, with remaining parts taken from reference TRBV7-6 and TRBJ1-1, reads GAGVSQSPRYKVTKRGQDVALRCDPISGHVSLYWYRQALGQGPEFLTYFNYEAQQDKSGLPNDRFSAERPEGSISTLTIQRTEQRDSAMYRCASSLRTGAPTEAFFGQGTRLTVV.

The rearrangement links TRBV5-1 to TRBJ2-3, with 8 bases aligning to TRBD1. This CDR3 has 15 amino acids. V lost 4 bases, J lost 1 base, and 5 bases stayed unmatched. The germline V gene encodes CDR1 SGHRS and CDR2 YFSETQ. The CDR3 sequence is CASSAGQGGTDTQYF. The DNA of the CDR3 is TGCGCCAGCAGCGCCGGACAGGGTGGCACAGATACGCAGTATTTT.

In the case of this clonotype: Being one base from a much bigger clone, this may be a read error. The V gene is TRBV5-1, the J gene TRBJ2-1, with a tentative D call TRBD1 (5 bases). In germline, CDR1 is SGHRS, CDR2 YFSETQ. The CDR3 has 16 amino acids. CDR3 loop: CASSLAPQALPNVQFF. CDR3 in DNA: TGCGCCAGCAGCTTGGCCCCACAGGCACTCCCCAATGTGCAGTTCTTC.

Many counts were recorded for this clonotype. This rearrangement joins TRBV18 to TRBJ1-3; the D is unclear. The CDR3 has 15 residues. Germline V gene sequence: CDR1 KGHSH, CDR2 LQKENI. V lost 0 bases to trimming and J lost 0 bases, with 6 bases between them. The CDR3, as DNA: TGTGCCAGCTCACCACCCACAGCCTCTGGAAACACCATATATTTT. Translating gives CASSPPTASGNTIYF. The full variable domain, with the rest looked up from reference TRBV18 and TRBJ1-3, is NAGVMQNPRHLVRRRGQEARLRCSPMKGHSHVYWYRQLPEEGLKFMVYLQKENIIDESGMPKERFSAEFPKEGPSILRIQQVVRGDSAAYFCASSPPTASGNTIYFGEGSWLTVV.

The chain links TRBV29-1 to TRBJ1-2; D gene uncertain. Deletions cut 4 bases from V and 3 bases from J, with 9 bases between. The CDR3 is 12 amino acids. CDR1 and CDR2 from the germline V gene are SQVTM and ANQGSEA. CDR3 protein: CSVGDSYYGYTF. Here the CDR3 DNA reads TGCAGCGTTGGCGACTCCTACTATGGCTACACCTTC. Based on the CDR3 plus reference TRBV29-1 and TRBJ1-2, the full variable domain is SAVISQKPSRDICQRGTSLTIQCQVDSQVTMMFWYRQQPGQSLTLIATANQGSEATYESGFVIDKFPISRPNLTFSTLTVSNMSPEDSSIYLCSVGDSYYGYTFGSGTRLTVV.

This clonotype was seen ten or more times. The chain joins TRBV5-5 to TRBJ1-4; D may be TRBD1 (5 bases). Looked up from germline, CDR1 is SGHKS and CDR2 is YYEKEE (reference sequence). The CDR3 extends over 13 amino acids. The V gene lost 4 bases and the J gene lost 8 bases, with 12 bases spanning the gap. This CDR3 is CASSGRGEEKLFF. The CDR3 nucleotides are TGTGCCAGCAGCGGGCGGGGGGAAGAAAAACTGTTTTTT.

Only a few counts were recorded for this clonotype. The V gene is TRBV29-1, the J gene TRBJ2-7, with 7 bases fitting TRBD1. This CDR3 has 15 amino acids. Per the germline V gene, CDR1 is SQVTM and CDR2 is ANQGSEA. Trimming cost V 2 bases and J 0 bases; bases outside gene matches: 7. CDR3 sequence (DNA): TGCAGCGTTGAACTCGGACAGGCGAGCTCCTACGAGCAGTACTTC. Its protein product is CSVELGQASSYEQYF.

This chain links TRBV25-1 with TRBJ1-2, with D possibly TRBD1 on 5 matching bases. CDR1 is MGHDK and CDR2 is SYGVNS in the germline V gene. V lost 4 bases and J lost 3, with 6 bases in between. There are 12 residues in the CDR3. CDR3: CASSGDDYGYTF. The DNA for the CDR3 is TGTGCCAGCAGTGGGGACGACTATGGCTACACCTTC.

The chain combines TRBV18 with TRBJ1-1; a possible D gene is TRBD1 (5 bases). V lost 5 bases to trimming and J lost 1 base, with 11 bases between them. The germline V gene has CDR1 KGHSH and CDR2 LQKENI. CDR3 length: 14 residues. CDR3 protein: CASSGRDRNTEAFF. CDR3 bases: TGTGCCAGCTCAGGGAGGGACCGGAACACTGAAGCTTTCTTT.

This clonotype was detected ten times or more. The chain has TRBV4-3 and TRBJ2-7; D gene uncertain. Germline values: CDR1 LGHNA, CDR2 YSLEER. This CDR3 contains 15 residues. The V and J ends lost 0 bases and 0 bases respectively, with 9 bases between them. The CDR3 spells CASSQEEAGSYEQYF. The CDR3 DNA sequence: TGCGCCAGCAGCCAAGAAGAAGCAGGCTCCTACGAGCAGTACTTC.

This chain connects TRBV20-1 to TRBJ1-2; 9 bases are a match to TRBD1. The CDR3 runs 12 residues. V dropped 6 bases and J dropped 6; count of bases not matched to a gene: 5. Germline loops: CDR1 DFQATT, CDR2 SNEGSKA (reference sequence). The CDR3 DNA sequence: TGCAGTGCGGGACAGGGTGTCGATGGCTACACCTTC. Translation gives CSAGQGVDGYTF.

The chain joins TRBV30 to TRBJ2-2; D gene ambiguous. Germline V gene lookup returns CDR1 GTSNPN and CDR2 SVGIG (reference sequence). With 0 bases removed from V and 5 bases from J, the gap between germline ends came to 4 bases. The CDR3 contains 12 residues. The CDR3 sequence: CAWSVNTGELFF. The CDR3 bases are TGTGCCTGGAGTGTGAATACCGGGGAGCTGTTTTTT.

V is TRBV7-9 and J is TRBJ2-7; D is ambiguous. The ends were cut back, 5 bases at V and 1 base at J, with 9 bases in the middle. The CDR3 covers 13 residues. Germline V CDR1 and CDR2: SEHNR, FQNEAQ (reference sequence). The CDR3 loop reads CASSPSLSYEQYF. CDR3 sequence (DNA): TGTGCCAGCAGCCCGTCATTATCCTACGAGCAGTACTTC.

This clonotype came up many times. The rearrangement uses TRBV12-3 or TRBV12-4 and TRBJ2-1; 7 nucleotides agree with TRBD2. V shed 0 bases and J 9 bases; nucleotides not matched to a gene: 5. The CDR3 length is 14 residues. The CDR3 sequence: CASSLAQRLAEQFF. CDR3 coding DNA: TGTGCCAGCAGTTTAGCGCAGCGACTAGCTGAGCAGTTCTTC.

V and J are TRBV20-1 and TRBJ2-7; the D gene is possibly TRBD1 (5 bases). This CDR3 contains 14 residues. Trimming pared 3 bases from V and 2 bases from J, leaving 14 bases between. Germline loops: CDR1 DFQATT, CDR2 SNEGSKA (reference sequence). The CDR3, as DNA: TGCAGTGCTAGCGACAGCATTATGACCTACGAGCAGTACTTC. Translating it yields CSASDSIMTYEQYF.

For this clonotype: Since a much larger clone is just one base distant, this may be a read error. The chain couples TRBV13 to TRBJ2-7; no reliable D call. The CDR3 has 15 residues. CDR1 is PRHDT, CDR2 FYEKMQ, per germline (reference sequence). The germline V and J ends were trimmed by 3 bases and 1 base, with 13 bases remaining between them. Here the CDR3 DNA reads TGTGCCAGCAGCTTTTGGACCTCCCGGTCCTACGAGCAGTACGTC. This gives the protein CASSFWTSRSYEQYV.